This entry describes one TCR beta chain. Seattle cases were enrolled at active infection and followed longitudinally. CDR1 and CDR2 (germline): MNHEY, SVGAGI. V was trimmed by 7 bases and J by 2 bases, leaving 13 bases between them. This CDR3 contains 14 residues. These data belong to a study of blood T cell repertoires in COVID-19. Profiled with immunoSEQ multiplex PCR; TCRdb holds only in-frame clones, not every one. The sample lists under 150,000 clones, around 83% occurring once. This chain connects TRBV6-5 to TRBJ2-3, with D tentatively TRBD1 (6 bases). The TCR originated in an older woman with COVID-19, enrolled during active disease. The sample comprised peripheral blood. The CDR3 DNA is TGTGCCAGCAATCGTGGGGGCCTCACAGATACGCAGTATTTT. This encodes CASNRGGLTDTQYF.